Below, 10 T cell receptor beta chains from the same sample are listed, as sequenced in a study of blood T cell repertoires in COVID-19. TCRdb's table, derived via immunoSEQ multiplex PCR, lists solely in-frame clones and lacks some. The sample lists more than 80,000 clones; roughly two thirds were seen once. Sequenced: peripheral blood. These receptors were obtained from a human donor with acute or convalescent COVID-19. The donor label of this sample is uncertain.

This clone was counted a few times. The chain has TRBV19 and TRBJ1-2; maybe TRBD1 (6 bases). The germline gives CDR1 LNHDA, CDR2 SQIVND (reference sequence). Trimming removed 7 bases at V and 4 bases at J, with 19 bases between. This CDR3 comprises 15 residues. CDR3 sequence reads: CASKNQGGVSYGYTF. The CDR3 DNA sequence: TGTGCCAGTAAAAACCAAGGGGGGGTGAGCTATGGCTACACCTTC.

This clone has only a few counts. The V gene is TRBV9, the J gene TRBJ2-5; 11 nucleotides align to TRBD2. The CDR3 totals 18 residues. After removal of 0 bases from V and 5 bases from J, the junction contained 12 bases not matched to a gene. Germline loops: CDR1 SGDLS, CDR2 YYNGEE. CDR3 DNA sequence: TGTGCCAGCAGCGTAGGGAGGACTAGCGGGCGGGGCCTGGAGACCCAGTACTTC. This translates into CASSVGRTSGRGLETQYF.

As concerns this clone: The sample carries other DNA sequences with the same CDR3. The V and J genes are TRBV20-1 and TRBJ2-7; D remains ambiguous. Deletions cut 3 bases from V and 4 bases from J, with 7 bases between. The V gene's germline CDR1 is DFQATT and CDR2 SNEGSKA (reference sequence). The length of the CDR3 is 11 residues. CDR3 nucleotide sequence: TGCAGTGCTAGTTCCCGTTACGAGCAGTACTTC. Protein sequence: CSASSRYEQYF.

The CDR3 coding sequence is TGTGCCAGCAGCTGGACAGGGTACACCGGGGAGCTGTTTTTT. This codes for CASSWTGYTGELFF. The V and J genes are TRBV5-5 and TRBJ2-2; the match to TRBD1 covers 8 bases. The V gene's germline CDR1 is SGHKS and CDR2 YYEKEE (reference sequence). J lost 3 bases, V lost 3 bases, and 1 base had no gene match. The CDR3 runs 14 residues.

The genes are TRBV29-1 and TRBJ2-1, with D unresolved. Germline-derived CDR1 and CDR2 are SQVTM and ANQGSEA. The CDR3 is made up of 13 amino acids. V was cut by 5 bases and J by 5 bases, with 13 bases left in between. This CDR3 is CSVWAPGDNEQFF. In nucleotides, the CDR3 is TGCAGCGTTTGGGCCCCCGGCGACAATGAGCAGTTCTTC.

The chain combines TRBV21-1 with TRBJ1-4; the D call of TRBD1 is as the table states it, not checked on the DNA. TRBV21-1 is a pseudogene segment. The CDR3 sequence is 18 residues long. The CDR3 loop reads CASSKATHLQETNEKLFF. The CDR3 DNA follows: TGTGCCAGCAGCAAAGCAACCCACCTACAGGAGACTAATGAAAAACTGTTTTTT.

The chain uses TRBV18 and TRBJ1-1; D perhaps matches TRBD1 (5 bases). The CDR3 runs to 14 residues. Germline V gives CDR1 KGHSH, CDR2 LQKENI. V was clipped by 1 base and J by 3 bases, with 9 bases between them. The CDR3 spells CASSPRPGDTEAFF. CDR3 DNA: TGTGCCAGCTCACCACGACCGGGGGACACTGAAGCTTTCTTT. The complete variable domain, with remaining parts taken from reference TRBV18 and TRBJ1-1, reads NAGVMQNPRHLVRRRGQEARLRCSPMKGHSHVYWYRQLPEEGLKFMVYLQKENIIDESGMPKERFSAEFPKEGPSILRIQQVVRGDSAAYFCASSPRPGDTEAFFGQGTRLTVV.

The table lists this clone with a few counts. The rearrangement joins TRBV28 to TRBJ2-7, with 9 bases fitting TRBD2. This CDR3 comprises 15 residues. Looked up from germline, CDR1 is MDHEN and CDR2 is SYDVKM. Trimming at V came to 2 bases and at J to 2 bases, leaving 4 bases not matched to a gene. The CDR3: CASSLGAGGTYEQYF. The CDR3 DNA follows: TGTGCCAGCAGTTTAGGAGCGGGGGGAACCTACGAGCAGTACTTC.

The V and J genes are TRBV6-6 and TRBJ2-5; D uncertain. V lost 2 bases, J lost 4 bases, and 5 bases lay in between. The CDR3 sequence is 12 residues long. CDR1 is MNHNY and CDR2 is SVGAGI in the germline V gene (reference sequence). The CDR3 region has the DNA TGTGCCAGCAGTTACGTCGGAGAGACCCAGTACTTC. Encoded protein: CASSYVGETQYF.

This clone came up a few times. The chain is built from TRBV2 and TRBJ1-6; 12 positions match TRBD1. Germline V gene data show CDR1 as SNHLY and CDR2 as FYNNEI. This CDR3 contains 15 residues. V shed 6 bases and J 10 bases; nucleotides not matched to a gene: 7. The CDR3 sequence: CASSRRDRGRSPLHF. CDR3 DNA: TGTGCCAGCAGCAGACGGGACAGGGGGCGGTCACCCCTCCACTTT. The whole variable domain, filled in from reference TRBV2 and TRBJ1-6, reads EPEVTQTPSHQVTQMGQEVILRCVPISNHLYFYWYRQILGQKVEFLVSFYNNEISEKSEIFDDQFSVERPDGSNFTLKIRSTKLEDSAMYFCASSRRDRGRSPLHFGNGTRLTVT.